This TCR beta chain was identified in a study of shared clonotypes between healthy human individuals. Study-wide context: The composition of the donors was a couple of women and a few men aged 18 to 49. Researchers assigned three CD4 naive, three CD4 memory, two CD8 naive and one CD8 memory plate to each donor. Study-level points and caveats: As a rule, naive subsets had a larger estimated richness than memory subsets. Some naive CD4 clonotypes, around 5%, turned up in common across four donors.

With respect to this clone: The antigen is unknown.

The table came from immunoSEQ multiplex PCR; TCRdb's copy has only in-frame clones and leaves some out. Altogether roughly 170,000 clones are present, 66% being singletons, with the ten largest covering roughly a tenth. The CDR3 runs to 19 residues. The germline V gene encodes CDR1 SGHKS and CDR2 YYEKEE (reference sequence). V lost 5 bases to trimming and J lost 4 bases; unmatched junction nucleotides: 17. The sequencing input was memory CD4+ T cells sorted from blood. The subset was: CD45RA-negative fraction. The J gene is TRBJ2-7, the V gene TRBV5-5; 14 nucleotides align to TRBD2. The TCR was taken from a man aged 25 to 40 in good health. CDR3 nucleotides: TGTGCCAGCAGAACTTGGGGACTAGCGGGAGCGGGGACGGGGTACGAGCAGTACTTC. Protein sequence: CASRTWGLAGAGTGYEQYF. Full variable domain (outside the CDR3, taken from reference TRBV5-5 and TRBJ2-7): DAGVTQSPTHLIKTRGQQVTLRCSPISGHKSVSWYQQVLGQGPQFIFQYYEKEERGRGNFPDRFSARQFPNYSSELNVNALLLGDSALYLCASRTWGLAGAGTGYEQYFGPGTRLTVT.